This entry is about one T cell receptor (beta chain). The target antigen is unknown. Assay used: immunoSEQ multiplex PCR; TCRdb lists only in-frame clones, some missing. Of about 150,000 clones listed, 80% to 90% are singletons. The sample comes from a study of T cell responses to AZD1222 COVID-19 vaccine. Findings of the study overall: The reported proportion of spike-specific TCRs targeting unmutated variant regions was nearly half. Repertoires in all cases were sampled only once the peak T cell response had passed. Only a handful of AZD1222 recipients were seropositive at baseline.

The clonotype originates from an adult in good health. Material: peripheral blood, obtained on day 0 of MenACWY control vaccination.

The CDR3 DNA reads as TGTGCCAGCAGTCGAGACACCTACAATGAGCAGTTCTTC. The encoded protein is CASSRDTYNEQFF. The chain is built from TRBV6-5 and TRBJ2-1; no definite D call. The CDR3 is 13 amino acids. V was trimmed by 5 bases and J by 2 bases, leaving 7 bases between them. From germline, CDR1 is MNHEY and CDR2 SVGAGI.